Sequencing of this T cell receptor beta chain was carried out in a study of blood T cells in healthy people across ages. Looking at the study overall: The template switching approach captured approximately one barcoded beta molecule for every two T cells. Study-wide points: A strong correlation between TCR beta diversity and naive T cell percentage was seen.

As concerns this clonotype: Its target is not known.

The use of a sample-barcoded 5' primer and a J-beta primer mix characterized a second PCR of roughly 6 to 12 cycles. Tagging of each cDNA molecule was performed by a template-switch adaptor with 12 random nucleotides. From each sample, at least 2.5 million paired-end reads containing CDR3 were obtained. TCRdb independently ran MiXCR on the 5' RACE reads; one entry per CDR3 protein. Seen here are about 1.4 million distinct CDR3 sequences, 45% to 70% observed once, and the top ten hold under 8.5%. The V gene's germline CDR1 is DFQATT and CDR2 SNEGSKA (reference sequence). The CDR3 loop spans 14 amino acids. V lost 3 bases and J lost 1, with 10 bases in between.

Sequenced: blood. The sequence derives from a man younger than 35 in good health. The V gene is TRBV20-1, the J gene TRBJ2-1, with D tentatively TRBD1 (5 bases). The CDR3 nucleotides are TGCAGTGCTAGGAAGGGGCAATCCTACAATGAGCAGTTCTTC. It is translated as CSARKGQSYNEQFF.